Listed below are T cell receptor beta chains from one sample, sequenced in a study of identical twins. TCRdb recomputed calls from the 5' RACE reads with MiXCR, one row per CDR3 protein. The table lists some 1,700,000 distinct CDR3 sequences, 25% to 35% of them singletons. Sequenced: cord blood. These TCRs come from a newborn girl in good health. CDR3s include the opening cysteine and the closing phenylalanine or tryptophan. The order of the fields is CDR3 protein, V gene.

CDR3aa: CASSVGMDRNFTDTQYF
v_gene: TRBV6-4

CDR3aa: CSARGTGGRIETQYF
v_gene: TRBV20-1

CDR3aa: CASSGGDNYGCTF
v_gene: TRBV6-4

CDR3aa: CASSSDRGPATYGYTF
v_gene: TRBV3-1

CDR3aa: CASSEAFISETQYF
v_gene: TRBV2

CDR3aa: CASSEWMGPNNQPQHF
v_gene: TRBV10-2

CDR3aa: CASSSLGLLDTGELFF
v_gene: TRBV28

CDR3aa: CASSLATGINQPQHF
v_gene: TRBV5-1

CDR3aa: CASSVSQGNQPQHF
v_gene: TRBV6-1

CDR3aa: CASSQVGSSGNTIYF
v_gene: TRBV4-1

CDR3aa: CASSGEGRKEQYF
v_gene: TRBV5-1

CDR3aa: CASSQELAARSQYF
v_gene: TRBV14

CDR3aa: CSVEQGWYGTDTQYF
v_gene: TRBV29-1

CDR3aa: CASETGNTGELFF
v_gene: TRBV25-1

CDR3aa: CSVEVGVQETQYF
v_gene: TRBV29-1

CDR3aa: CASSPNSWRSEQFF
v_gene: TRBV18

CDR3aa: CSARDSGGSYNEQYF
v_gene: TRBV20-1

CDR3aa: CASLQGRGETQYF
v_gene: TRBV2

CDR3aa: CSVGVGGVFF
v_gene: TRBV29-1

CDR3aa: CASRFASGGDSPQYF
v_gene: TRBV12-3/TRBV12-4

CDR3aa: CASSPGGFLYSYEQYF
v_gene: TRBV3-1

CDR3aa: CASSQDEIGLAGGYNEQFF
v_gene: TRBV3-1

CDR3aa: CASSFGWTYEQYF
v_gene: TRBV5-6

CDR3aa: CAVTRGVGNEQFF
v_gene: TRBV10-3

CDR3aa: CARGTDRGRNIQYF
v_gene: TRBV2

CDR3aa: CSAAPGGYDEQFF
v_gene: TRBV20-1

CDR3aa: CASSGTAWTYNSPLHF
v_gene: TRBV5-6

CDR3aa: CASSKLAGASSYNEQFF
v_gene: TRBV5-1

CDR3aa: CASSQVPPREYEQYF
v_gene: TRBV4-1

CDR3aa: CASSSGGAYERYF
v_gene: TRBV12-3/TRBV12-4